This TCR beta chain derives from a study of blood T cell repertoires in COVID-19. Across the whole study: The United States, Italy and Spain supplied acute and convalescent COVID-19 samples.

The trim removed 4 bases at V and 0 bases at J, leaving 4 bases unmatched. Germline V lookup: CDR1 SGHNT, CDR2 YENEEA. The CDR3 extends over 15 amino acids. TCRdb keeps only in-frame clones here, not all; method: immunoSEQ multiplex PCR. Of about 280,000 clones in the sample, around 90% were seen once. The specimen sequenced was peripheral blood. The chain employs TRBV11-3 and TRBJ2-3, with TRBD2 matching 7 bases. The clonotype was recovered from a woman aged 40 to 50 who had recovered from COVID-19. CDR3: CASSWAGASTDTQYF. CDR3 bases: TGTGCCAGCAGCTGGGCGGGAGCTAGCACAGATACGCAGTATTTT. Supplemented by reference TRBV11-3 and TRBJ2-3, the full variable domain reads EAGVVQSPRYKIIEKKQPVAFWCNPISGHNTLYWYLQNLGQGPELLIRYENEEAVDDSQLPKDRFSAERLKGVDSTLKIQPAELGDSAVYLCASSWAGASTDTQYFGPGTRLTVL.